The 5 T cell receptor beta chains in this list originate from one sample, sequenced in a study of shared clonotypes between healthy human individuals. Clones were sequenced by immunoSEQ multiplex PCR, and TCRdb holds only the in-frame ones, with some missing. Among some 500,000 clones listed, almost 97% were seen once. The specimen sequenced was naive CD4+ T cells sorted from blood. The subset here: CD45RA+ positively selected. Source of these receptors: a woman in her twenties or thirties in good health.

This chain joins TRBV27 and TRBJ2-7; 11 bases match TRBD2. V lost 5 bases and J lost 2; bases outside the gene matches: 5. The germline gives CDR1 MNHEY, CDR2 SMNVEV (reference sequence). The CDR3 sequence is 15 residues long. The CDR3 DNA sequence: TGTGCCAGCAGTCCAGGGACTAGCGGTCCCTACGAGCAGTACTTC. The encoded protein is CASSPGTSGPYEQYF.

This clone was observed once. The chain links TRBV7-7 to TRBJ2-3; no reliable D call. V lost 4 bases to trimming and J lost 0 bases, with 11 bases between them. CDR1 and CDR2 (germline): SSHAT, FNYEAQ (reference sequence). The CDR3 spans 15 residues. CDR3 protein: CASSSQATSTDTQYF. The CDR3 region has the DNA TGTGCCAGCAGCTCTCAAGCGACCAGCACAGATACGCAGTATTTT. Full variable domain (outside the CDR3, taken from reference TRBV7-7 and TRBJ2-3): GAGVSQSPRYKVTKRGQDVTLRCDPISSHATLYWYQQALGQGPEFLTYFNYEAQPDKSGLPSDRFSAERPEGSISTLTIQRTEQRDSAMYRCASSSQATSTDTQYFGPGTRLTVL.

J is TRBJ2-1 and V is TRBV9; 13 bases map to TRBD2. V shed 0 bases, J shed 0 bases, and the junction held 9 bases outside the gene matches. In germline, CDR1 is SGDLS, CDR2 YYNGEE. The CDR3 contains 20 residues. The CDR3 spells CASSVGGLAGYPLSYNEQFF. The CDR3 DNA reads as TGTGCCAGCAGCGTAGGGGGACTAGCGGGATACCCTCTCTCCTACAATGAGCAGTTCTTC.

V usage is TRBV11-2 and J usage is TRBJ2-1; D unresolved. The germline CDR1 and CDR2 sequences are SGHAT and FQNNGV. The CDR3 totals 14 residues. V gave up 1 base and J gave up 4 bases, with 8 bases separating them. The CDR3 nucleotides are TGTGCCAGCAGCTTAGGGCAGGCTTACAATGAGCAGTTCTTC. It translates to CASSLGQAYNEQFF.

The chain carries TRBV6-4 and TRBJ2-7, with D perhaps TRBD2 (6 bases). Germline CDR1 MRHNA, CDR2 SNTAGT. Trimming cost V 7 bases and J 6 bases, with 22 bases left between them. The CDR3 is 15 amino acids. CDR3 DNA sequence: TGTGCCAGCAAAGCCGAGCCGGGACTCGATGGCGAGCAGTACTTC. It is translated as CASKAEPGLDGEQYF.